These 14 T cell receptor beta chains came from one sample sequenced in a study of regulatory T cells in long-lasting Graves disease. Time point reported: newly diagnosed GD, antithyroid drugs for less than 3 months. The TCR library was made from RNA extracted from PBMCs. Investigators prepared the TCR beta libraries by applying iRepertoire HTBI primers and Arm-PCR of CDR3 regions. TCRdb called the multiplex PCR reads again in MiXCR, with one record for every CDR3 protein. The sample lists some 220,000 distinct CDR3 sequences, approximately 18% seen once, with 10% to 15% in the top ten. The same sample was also studied in work on T cells in Graves' hyperthyroidism and ophthalmopathy.

The sample in question was peripheral blood mononuclear cells (PBMCs), obtained at new diagnosis, from a patient treated with antithyroid drugs. The receptors were gathered from a woman aged 30 to 39 with Graves disease.

This chain uses TRBV28 with TRBJ1-2; D is undetermined. V gave up 6 bases and J gave up 2 bases, with 10 bases separating them. The CDR3 is made up of 13 amino acids. Germline V gives CDR1 MDHEN, CDR2 SYDVKM. The CDR3 DNA is TGTGCCAGCAGGAAAGGAGGGAACTATGGCTACACCTTC. Its translation is CASRKGGNYGYTF.

There are a few counts of this clonotype. This chain connects TRBV20-1 to TRBJ1-2; D not certain. Germline V gene lookup returns CDR1 DFQATT and CDR2 SNEGSKA (reference sequence). The CDR3 runs to 12 residues. Trimming took 0 bases from V and 5 from J, leaving 7 bases between them. The CDR3 DNA reads TGCAGTGCTAGAGATTTTCTTTATGGCTACACCTTC. Translated, it gives CSARDFLYGYTF.

This chain joins TRBV27 and TRBJ1-1; TRBD1 is a possible D gene (5 bases). Trimming removed 5 bases from V and 6 bases from J, with 13 bases in between. This CDR3 contains 13 residues. The germline CDR1 and CDR2 sequences are MNHEY and SMNVEV (reference sequence). CDR3 region: CASSPTSTAEAFF. The CDR3 region has the DNA TGTGCCAGCAGTCCCACCTCGACAGCTGAAGCTTTCTTT.

This clonotype was recorded at least ten times. This chain joins TRBV27 and TRBJ1-1, with a tentative D call TRBD1 (6 bases). Germline CDR1 MNHEY, CDR2 SMNVEV (reference sequence). CDR3 size: 19 residues. Trimming removed 3 bases at V and 3 bases at J, with 26 bases between. This CDR3 reads CASSLPSQDTGMGDTEAFF. The CDR3 DNA follows: TGTGCCAGCAGTTTGCCCTCGCAGGACACAGGGATGGGGGACACTGAAGCTTTCTTT.

The rearrangement joins TRBV3-1 to TRBJ1-4; 9 nucleotides line up with TRBD1. The germline V gene encodes CDR1 LGHDT and CDR2 YNNKEL (reference sequence). The CDR3 has 15 amino acids. The trim removed 1 base at V and 5 bases at J, leaving 2 bases unmatched. CDR3 sequence reads: CASSQAGTGNEKLFF. CDR3 in DNA: TGTGCCAGCAGCCAAGCAGGGACAGGGAATGAAAAACTGTTTTTT.

This clonotype showed up many times. The rearrangement uses TRBV28 and TRBJ1-1; D is unresolved. Germline-derived CDR1 and CDR2 are MDHEN and SYDVKM. The length of the CDR3 is 14 residues. V lost 5 bases and J lost 5, with 15 bases in between. CDR3 region: CASSPSPPATEAFF. DNA for the CDR3: TGTGCCAGCAGTCCTAGTCCCCCCGCGACTGAAGCTTTCTTT.

The chain carries TRBV6-5 and TRBJ2-7; the match to TRBD1 covers 10 bases. The germline CDR1 and CDR2 sequences are MNHEY and SVGAGI. The CDR3 contains 16 residues. V lost 2 bases and J lost 0; bases outside the gene matches: 4. The CDR3 DNA is TGTGCCAGCAGTTACGATGGGACAGGGGTCTCCTACGAGCAGTACTTC. Translating it yields CASSYDGTGVSYEQYF.

The chain is built from TRBV6-2 or TRBV6-3 and TRBJ2-3, with 14 positions matching TRBD2. The CDR3 totals 16 residues. Germline CDR1 reads MNHEY; CDR2 reads SVGEGT. J lost 5 bases, V lost 6 bases, and 7 bases had no gene match. The CDR3 coding sequence is TGTGCCAGCAGAATCTCCGGGACTAGCGGGGGAGATACGCAGTATTTT. As protein: CASRISGTSGGDTQYF.

Of note for this clonotype: This sequence may be a read error, since a much larger clone differs from it by one base. The chain carries TRBV7-3 and TRBJ1-2; D gene unclear. Germline V lookup: CDR1 SGHTA, CDR2 FQGTGA. The CDR3 totals 12 residues. The CDR3 region has the DNA TGTGCCGGCAGCTCACCCAAGGCAGGCCTTACCTTC. Protein sequence: CAGSSPKAGLTF.

This clonotype was counted ten times or more. The chain uses TRBV19 and TRBJ1-2, with D maybe TRBD1 (6 bases). The V end was cut by 3 bases, the J end by 6 bases, with 14 bases between. CDR3 length: 14 amino acids. The germline V gene has CDR1 LNHDA and CDR2 SQIVND (reference sequence). CDR3: CASSITRGRDGYTF. The CDR3 nucleotides are TGTGCCAGTAGTATTACCAGGGGTCGAGATGGCTACACCTTC.

The table lists this clonotype with many counts. The genes are TRBV19 and TRBJ1-3; the D gene is possibly TRBD1 (5 bases). From germline, CDR1 is LNHDA and CDR2 SQIVND (reference sequence). The CDR3 extends over 14 amino acids. V gave up 9 bases and J gave up 0 bases, with 12 bases separating them. This CDR3 reads CASGDGSSGNTIYF. The CDR3 coding sequence is TGTGCCAGCGGGGACGGGAGCTCTGGAAACACCATATATTTT.

This clonotype was counted ten times or more. The chain has TRBV12-3 or TRBV12-4 and TRBJ2-1; D might be TRBD1 (5 bases). The CDR3 spans 12 residues. V shed 6 bases and J shed 8 bases, with 11 bases lying between them. CDR3 sequence (DNA): TGTGCCAGCAGCAGGGTCTGGGATGAGCAGTTCTTC. Amino acid sequence: CASSRVWDEQFF.

This clonotype was recorded at least ten times. The chain links TRBV2 to TRBJ2-1, with TRBD1 matching over 11 bases. The CDR3 length is 15 residues. V shed 5 bases, J shed 7 bases, and the junction held 7 bases outside the gene matches. Germline V gene data show CDR1 as SNHLY and CDR2 as FYNNEI. In DNA, the CDR3 is TGTGCCAGCAGTACGGGACAGGGGGTTTGGAATGAGCAGTTCTTC. Its protein is CASSTGQGVWNEQFF.

This clonotype has more than one count but fewer than ten. V usage is TRBV20-1 and J usage is TRBJ2-7; D is ambiguous. The CDR3 has 14 residues. With 3 bases removed from V and 0 bases from J, the gap between germline ends came to 12 bases. Germline loops: CDR1 DFQATT, CDR2 SNEGSKA (reference sequence). In DNA form, the CDR3 reads TGCAGTGCTAGTAACACTTGGGGCTCCTACGAGCAGTACTTC. Protein product: CSASNTWGSYEQYF.